The sequence of this T cell receptor beta chain was determined in a study of T-cell memory formation after mild COVID-19. V lost 7 bases and J lost 1; bases outside the gene matches: 8. Germline V gene data show CDR1 as MGHDK and CDR2 as SYGVNS. CDR3 size: 16 residues. 5'RACE, which relied on constant-segment primers, yielded TCR alpha and TCR beta cDNA libraries carrying sample barcodes and UMIs. MiXCR, run by TCRdb on the 5' RACE reads, gives a single entry per CDR3 protein. The data show about 560,000 distinct CDR3 sequences, 17% seen once. There are a few counts of this clonotype. The TCR originated in an adult woman who had mild COVID-19 (a few samples of this study predate the infection). Cell type and time point are not known. The source material was PBMCs or a T cell subset sorted from them (not recorded which). The chain employs TRBV25-1 and TRBJ1-2, with 11 bases lining up with TRBD1. CDR3 DNA sequence: TGTGCCAGCACCCCGGACAGGGGGCCGATTAACTATGGCTACACCTTC. Translation: CASTPDRGPINYGYTF.